This T cell receptor (beta chain) was sequenced in a study of CD8 T cells in Susac syndrome. Reverse transcription of roughly 0.45 to 1 ug RNA used random hexamers. Amplification of TCR beta CDR3 used immunoSEQ multiplex PCR across 54 Vbeta and 13 Jbeta. Each CDR3 protein is one row after TCRdb ran MiXCR on the immunoSEQ multiplex PCR reads. The sample yields under 1,500 distinct CDR3 sequences, approximately 70% seen once. Trimming stripped 5 bases from V and 8 bases from J, with 22 bases between. CDR1 and CDR2 from the germline V gene are DFQATT and SNEGSKA (reference sequence). The CDR3 is 15 amino acids. Staining for CD27 and CD45RA delineated memory subsets for TEMRA sorting.

The chain combines TRBV20-1 with TRBJ2-1; either TRBD1 or TRBD2 may fit D (5 bases each). This clonotype was obtained from a human donor with Susac syndrome. The sample taken for sequencing was CD8+ TEMRA cells from PBMCs. The subset denotes: FACS-sorted terminally differentiated effector memory CD8+ T cells re-expressing CD45RA (CD8+ TEMRA). CDR3 sequence: CSACPQGANSYEQFF. CDR3 DNA sequence: TGCAGTGCTTGCCCTCAGGGAGCAAATAGCTATGAGCAGTTCTTC.